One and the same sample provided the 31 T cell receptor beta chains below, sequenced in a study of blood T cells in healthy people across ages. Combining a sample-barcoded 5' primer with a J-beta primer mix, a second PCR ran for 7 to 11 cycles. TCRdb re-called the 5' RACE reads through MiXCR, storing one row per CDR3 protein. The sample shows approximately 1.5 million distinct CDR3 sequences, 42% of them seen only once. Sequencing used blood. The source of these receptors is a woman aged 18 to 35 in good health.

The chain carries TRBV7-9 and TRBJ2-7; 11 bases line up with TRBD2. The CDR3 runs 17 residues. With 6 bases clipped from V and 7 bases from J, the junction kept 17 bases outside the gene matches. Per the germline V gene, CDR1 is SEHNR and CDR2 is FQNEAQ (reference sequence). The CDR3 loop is CASRDGLAGGVYNEQYF. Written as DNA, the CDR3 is TGTGCCAGCAGGGACGGGCTAGCGGGAGGTGTTTACAATGAGCAGTACTTC.

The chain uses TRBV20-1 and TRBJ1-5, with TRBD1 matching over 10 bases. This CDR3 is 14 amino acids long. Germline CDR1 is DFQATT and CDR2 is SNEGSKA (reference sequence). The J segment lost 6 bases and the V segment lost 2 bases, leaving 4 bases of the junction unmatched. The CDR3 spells CSARPGTGVQPQHF. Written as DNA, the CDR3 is TGCAGTGCTAGACCTGGGACAGGGGTTCAGCCCCAGCATTTT.

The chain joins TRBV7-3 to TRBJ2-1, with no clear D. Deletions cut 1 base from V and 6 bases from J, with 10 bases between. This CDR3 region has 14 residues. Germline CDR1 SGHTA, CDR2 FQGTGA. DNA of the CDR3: TGTGCCAGCAGCTTAATAGGAAGGGTCAATGAGCAGTTCTTC. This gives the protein CASSLIGRVNEQFF.

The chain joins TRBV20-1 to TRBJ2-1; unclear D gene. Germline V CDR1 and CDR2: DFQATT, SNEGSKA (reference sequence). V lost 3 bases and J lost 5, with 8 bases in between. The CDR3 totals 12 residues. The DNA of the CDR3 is TGCAGTGCTAGTTCTAGACACAATGAGCAGTTCTTC. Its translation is CSASSRHNEQFF.

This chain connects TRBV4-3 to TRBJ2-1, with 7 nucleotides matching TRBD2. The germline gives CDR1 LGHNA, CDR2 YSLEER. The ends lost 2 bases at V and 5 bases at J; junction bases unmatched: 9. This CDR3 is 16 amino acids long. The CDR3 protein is CASSQLTSPQDNEQFF. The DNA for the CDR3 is TGCGCCAGCAGCCAACTGACTAGCCCTCAAGACAATGAGCAGTTCTTC.

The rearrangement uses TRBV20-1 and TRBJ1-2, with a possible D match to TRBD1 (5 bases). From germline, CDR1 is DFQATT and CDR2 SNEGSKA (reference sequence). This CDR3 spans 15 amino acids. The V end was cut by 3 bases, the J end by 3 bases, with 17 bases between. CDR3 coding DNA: TGCAGTGCTAGGATTCAGACAGAGGACCACTATGGCTACACCTTC. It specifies CSARIQTEDHYGYTF.

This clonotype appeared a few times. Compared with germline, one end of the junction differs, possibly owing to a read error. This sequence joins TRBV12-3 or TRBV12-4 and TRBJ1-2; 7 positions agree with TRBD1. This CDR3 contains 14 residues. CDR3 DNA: TGTGCCAGCAGATTAGACAGGGTAGCCTATGGCTACACCTTC. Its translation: CASRLDRVAYGYTF.

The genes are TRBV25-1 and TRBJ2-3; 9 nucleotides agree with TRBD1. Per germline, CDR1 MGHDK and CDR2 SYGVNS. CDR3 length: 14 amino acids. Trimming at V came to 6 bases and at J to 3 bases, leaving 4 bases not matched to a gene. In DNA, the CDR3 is TGTGCCAGCAGCCGGGACAGGGAAACAGATACGCAGTATTTT. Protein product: CASSRDRETDTQYF.

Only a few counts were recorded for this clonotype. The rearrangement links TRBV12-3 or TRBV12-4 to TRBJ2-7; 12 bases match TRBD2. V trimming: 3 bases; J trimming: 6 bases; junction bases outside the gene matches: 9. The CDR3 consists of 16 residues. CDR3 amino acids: CASSFQGLAGMGEQYF. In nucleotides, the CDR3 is TGTGCCAGCAGTTTCCAAGGACTAGCGGGAATGGGCGAGCAGTACTTC.

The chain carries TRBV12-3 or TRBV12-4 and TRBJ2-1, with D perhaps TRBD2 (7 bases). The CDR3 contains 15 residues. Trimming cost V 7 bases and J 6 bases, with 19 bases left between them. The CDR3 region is CASTRGAGVGNEQFF. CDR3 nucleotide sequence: TGTGCCAGCACGAGGGGGGCGGGAGTAGGCAATGAGCAGTTCTTC.

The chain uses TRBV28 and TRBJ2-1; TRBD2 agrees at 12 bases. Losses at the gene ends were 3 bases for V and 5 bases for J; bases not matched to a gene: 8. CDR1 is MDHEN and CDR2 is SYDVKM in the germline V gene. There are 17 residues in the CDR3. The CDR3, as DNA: TGTGCCAGCAGTTTCCCCCATCTAGCGGGAGGGAACAATGAGCAGTTCTTC. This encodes CASSFPHLAGGNNEQFF. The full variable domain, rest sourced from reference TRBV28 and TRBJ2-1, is DVKVTQSSRYLVKRTGEKVFLECVQDMDHENMFWYRQDPGLGLRLIYFSYDVKMKEKGDIPEGYSVSREKKERFSLILESASTNQTSMYLCASSFPHLAGGNNEQFFGPGTRLTVL.

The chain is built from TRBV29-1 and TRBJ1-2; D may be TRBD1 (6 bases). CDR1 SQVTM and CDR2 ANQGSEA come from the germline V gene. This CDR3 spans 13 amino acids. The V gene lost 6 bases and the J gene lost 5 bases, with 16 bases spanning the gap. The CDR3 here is CSVEQGSRYGYTF. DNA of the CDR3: TGCAGCGTGGAACAGGGTAGTAGGTATGGCTACACCTTC.

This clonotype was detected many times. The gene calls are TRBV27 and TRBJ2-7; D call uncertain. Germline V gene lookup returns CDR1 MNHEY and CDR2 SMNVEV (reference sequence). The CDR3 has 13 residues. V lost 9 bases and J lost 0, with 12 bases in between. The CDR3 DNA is TGTGCCAGTTCGTACCGAAGCTCCTACGAGCAGTACTTC. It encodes CASSYRSSYEQYF.

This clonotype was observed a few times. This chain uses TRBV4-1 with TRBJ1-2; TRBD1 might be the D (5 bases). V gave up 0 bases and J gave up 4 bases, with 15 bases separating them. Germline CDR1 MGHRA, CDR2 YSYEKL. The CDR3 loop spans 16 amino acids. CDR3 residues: CASSQEWGRVIYGYTF. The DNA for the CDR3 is TGCGCCAGCAGCCAAGAATGGGGCAGGGTTATCTATGGCTACACCTTC.

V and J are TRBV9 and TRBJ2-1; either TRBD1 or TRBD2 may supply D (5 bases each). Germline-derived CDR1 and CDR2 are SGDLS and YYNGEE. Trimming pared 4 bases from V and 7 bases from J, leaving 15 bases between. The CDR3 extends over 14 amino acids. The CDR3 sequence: CASSPLTEGNEQFF. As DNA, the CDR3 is TGTGCCAGCAGCCCTCTAACTGAGGGGAATGAGCAGTTCTTC.

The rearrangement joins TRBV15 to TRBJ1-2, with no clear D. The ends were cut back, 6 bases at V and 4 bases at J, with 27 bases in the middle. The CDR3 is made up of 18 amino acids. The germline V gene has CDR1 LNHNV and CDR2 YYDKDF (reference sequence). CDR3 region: CATSSTWRHVEFGYGYTF. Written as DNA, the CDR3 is TGTGCCACCAGTTCAACTTGGCGTCACGTGGAATTTGGCTATGGCTACACCTTC.

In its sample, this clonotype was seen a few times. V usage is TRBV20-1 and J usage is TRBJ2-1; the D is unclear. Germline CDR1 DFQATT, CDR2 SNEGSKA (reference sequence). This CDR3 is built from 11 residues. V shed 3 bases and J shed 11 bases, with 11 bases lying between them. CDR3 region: CSASKAEQQFF. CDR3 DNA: TGCAGTGCTAGTAAAGCCGAACAGCAGTTCTTC.

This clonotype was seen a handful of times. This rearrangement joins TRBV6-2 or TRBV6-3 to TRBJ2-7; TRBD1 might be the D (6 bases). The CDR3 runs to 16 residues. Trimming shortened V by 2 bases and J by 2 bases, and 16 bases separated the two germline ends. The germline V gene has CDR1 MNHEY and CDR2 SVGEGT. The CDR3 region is CASSYLQGEVTYEQYF. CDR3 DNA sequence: TGTGCCAGCAGTTACCTACAGGGTGAAGTCACCTACGAGCAGTACTTC.

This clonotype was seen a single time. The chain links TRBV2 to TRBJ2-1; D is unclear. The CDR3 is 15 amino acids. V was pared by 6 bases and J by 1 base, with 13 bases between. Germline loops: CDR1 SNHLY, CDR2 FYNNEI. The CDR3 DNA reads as TGTGCCAGCAGCCACTCCAGCGAGTCCTACAATGAGCAGTTCTTC. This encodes CASSHSSESYNEQFF.

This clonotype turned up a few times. This CDR3 is CASSPASGQGPYNEQFF. The CDR3, as DNA: TGTGCCAGCAGCCCCGCGTCGGGACAGGGCCCCTACAATGAGCAGTTCTTC. This chain connects TRBV7-9 to TRBJ2-1; 9 bases line up with TRBD1. This CDR3 comprises 17 residues. J lost 2 bases, V lost 5 bases, and 10 bases had no gene match. Germline CDR1 SEHNR, CDR2 FQNEAQ (reference sequence).

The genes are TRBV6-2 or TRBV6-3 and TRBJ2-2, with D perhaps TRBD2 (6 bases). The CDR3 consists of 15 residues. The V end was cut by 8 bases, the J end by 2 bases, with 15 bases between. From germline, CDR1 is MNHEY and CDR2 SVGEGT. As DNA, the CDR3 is TGTGCCAGCTCTTCCGGGACTTACAACACCGGGGAGCTGTTTTTT. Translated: CASSSGTYNTGELFF.

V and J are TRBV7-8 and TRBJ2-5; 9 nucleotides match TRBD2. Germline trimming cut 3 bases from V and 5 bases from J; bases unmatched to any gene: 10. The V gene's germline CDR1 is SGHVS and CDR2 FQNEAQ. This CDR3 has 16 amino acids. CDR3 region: CASSFRLAGARETQYF. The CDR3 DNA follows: TGTGCCAGCAGCTTTCGGTTAGCGGGGGCTCGCGAGACCCAGTACTTC. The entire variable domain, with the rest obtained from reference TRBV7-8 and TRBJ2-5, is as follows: GAGVSQSPRYKVAKRGQDVALRCDPISGHVSLFWYQQALGQGPEFLTYFQNEAQLDKSGLPSDRFFAERPEGSVSTLKIQRTQQEDSAVYLCASSFRLAGARETQYFGPGTRLLVL.

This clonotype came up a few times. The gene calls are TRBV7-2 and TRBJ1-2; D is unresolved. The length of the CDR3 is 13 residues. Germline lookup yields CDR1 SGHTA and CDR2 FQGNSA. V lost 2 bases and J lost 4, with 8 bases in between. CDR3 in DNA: TGTGCCAGCAGCTTAAACAGCTTCTATGGCTACACCTTC. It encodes CASSLNSFYGYTF.

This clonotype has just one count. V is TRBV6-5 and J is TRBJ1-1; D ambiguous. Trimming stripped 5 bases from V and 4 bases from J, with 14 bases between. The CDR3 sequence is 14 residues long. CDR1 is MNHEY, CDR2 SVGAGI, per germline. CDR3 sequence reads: CASSLRTLTTEAFF. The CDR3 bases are TGTGCCAGCAGTCTACGAACCCTGACCACTGAAGCTTTCTTT.

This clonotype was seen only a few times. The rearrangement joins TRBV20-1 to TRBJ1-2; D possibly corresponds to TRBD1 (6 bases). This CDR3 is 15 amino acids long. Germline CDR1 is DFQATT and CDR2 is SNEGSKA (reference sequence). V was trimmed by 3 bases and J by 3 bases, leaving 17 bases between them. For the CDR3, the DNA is TGCAGTGCTAGTTTCTCAGGGGTACAGGACTATGGCTACACCTTC. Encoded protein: CSASFSGVQDYGYTF.

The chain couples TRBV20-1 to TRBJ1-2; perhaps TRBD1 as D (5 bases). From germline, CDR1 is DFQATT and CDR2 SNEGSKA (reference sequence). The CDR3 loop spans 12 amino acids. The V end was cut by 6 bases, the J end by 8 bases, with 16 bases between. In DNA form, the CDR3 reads TGCAGTGCGTCAAGAGAACGGGGCGGCTACACCTTC. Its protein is CSASRERGGYTF.

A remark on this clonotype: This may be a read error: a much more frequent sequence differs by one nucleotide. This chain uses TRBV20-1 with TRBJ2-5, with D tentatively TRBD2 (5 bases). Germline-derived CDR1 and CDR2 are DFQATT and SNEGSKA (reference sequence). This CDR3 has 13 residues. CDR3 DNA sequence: TGCAGTACTAGAGATAACCAGAAAGAGACCCAGTACTTC. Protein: CSTRDNQKETQYF.

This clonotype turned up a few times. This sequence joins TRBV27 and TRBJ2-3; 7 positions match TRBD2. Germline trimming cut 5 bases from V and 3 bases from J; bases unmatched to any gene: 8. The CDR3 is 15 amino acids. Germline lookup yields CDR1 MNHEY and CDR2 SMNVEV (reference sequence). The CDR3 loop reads CASSPRTRITDTQYF. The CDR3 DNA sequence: TGTGCCAGCAGTCCTCGGACTAGGATTACAGATACGCAGTATTTT.

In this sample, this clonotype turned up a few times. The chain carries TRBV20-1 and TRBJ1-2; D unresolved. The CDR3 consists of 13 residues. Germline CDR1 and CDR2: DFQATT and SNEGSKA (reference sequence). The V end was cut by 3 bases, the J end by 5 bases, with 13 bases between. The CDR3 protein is CSASWGGRYGYTF. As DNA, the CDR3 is TGCAGTGCTAGTTGGGGAGGGAGGTATGGCTACACCTTC.

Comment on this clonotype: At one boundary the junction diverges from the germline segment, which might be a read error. The chain's CDR3 is CSARVPGTSEYEQYF. Written as DNA, the CDR3 is TGTAGTGCTAGAGTCCCCGGGACTAGCGAATACGAGCAGTACTTC. This chain joins TRBV20-1 and TRBJ2-4; 10 bases line up with TRBD2. The J call may be incorrect, as the DNA end agrees better with TRBJ2-7. The CDR3 sequence is 15 residues long. Germline V gene sequence: CDR1 DFQATT, CDR2 SNEGSKA (reference sequence).

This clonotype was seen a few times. The CDR3 is CASAPGQGYEQYF. In DNA form, the CDR3 reads TGTGCCAGCGCCCCGGGGCAGGGCTACGAGCAGTACTTC. The chain carries TRBV25-1 and TRBJ2-7; D might be TRBD1 or TRBD2, each matching 5 bases. Trimming removed 8 bases from V and 3 bases from J, with 14 bases in between. The CDR3 extends over 13 amino acids. Germline values: CDR1 MGHDK, CDR2 SYGVNS.